This TCR beta chain was captured by sequencing in a study of regulatory T cells in long-lasting Graves disease. As for the study in general: The study counted Graves' disease as persistent given over 5 years of antithyroid drugs and positive TSH receptor antibodies. Points from the study as a whole: Accuracy may have suffered from the small sample size. Newly diagnosed patients had higher TCR diversity than persistent Graves' patients did.

Time point in this sample: persistent/refractory GD, antithyroid drugs over 5 years with positive TRAb. Extracted PBMC RNA gave rise to the TCR library. In this sample, this clonotype turned up many times. What it binds is not known. In building TCR beta libraries, iRepertoire HTBI primers were used together with Arm-PCR of CDR3 regions. TCRdb called the multiplex PCR reads again in MiXCR, with one record for every CDR3 protein. The sample yields more than 300,000 distinct CDR3 sequences, around 19% seen once. V shed 1 base and J 1 base; nucleotides not matched to a gene: 3. The CDR3 is 16 residues long. Germline V gene data show CDR1 as LGHDT and CDR2 as YNNKEL (reference sequence).

The chain joins TRBV3-1 to TRBJ1-5, with TRBD1 matching 8 bases. This specimen consisted of peripheral blood mononuclear cells (PBMCs), obtained when the disease was refractory, from a patient treated with antithyroid drugs. The receptor's source is a female donor with Graves disease. The CDR3 nucleotides read TGTGCCAGCAGCCAAGCAGGGGGCAAGAGCAATCAGCCCCAGCATTTT. This codes for CASSQAGGKSNQPQHF.